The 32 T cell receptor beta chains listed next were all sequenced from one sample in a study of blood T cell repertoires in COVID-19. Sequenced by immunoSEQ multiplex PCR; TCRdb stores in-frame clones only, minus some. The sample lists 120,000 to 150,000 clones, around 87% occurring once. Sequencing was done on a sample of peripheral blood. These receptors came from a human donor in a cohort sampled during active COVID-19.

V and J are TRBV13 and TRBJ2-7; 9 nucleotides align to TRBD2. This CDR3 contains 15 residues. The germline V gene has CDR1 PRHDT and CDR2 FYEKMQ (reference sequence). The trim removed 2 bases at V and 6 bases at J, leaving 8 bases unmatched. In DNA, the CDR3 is TGTGCCAGCAGCTTATTAGCGGGAGTGACGGGCGAGCAGTACTTC. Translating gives CASSLLAGVTGEQYF.

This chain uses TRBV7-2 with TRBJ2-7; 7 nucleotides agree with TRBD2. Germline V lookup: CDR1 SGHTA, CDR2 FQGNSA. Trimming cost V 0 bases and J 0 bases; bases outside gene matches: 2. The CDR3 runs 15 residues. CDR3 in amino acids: CASSLARDYSYEQYF. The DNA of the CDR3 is TGTGCCAGCAGCTTAGCCAGGGACTACTCCTACGAGCAGTACTTC.

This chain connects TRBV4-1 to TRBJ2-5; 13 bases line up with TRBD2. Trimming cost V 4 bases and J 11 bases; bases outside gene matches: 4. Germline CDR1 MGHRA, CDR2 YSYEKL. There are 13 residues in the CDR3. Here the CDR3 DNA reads TGCGCCAGCAGCCGCGGACTAGCGGGAGCTCAGTACTTC. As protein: CASSRGLAGAQYF.

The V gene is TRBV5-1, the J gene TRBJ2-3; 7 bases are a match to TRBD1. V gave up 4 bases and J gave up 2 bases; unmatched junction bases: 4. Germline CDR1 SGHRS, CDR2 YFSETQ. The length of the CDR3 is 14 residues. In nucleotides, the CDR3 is TGCGCCAGCAGCCCGGGACAGATCACAGATACGCAGTATTTT. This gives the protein CASSPGQITDTQYF. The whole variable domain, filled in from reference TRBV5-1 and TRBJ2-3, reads KAGVTQTPRYLIKTRGQQVTLSCSPISGHRSVSWYQQTPGQGLQFLFEYFSETQRNKGNFPGRFSGRQFSNSRSEMNVSTLELGDSALYLCASSPGQITDTQYFGPGTRLTVL.

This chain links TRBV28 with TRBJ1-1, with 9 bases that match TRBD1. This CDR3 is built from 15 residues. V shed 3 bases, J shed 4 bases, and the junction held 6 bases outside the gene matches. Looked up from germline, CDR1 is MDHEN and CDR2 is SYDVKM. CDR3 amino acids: CASSLTGGTGTEAFF. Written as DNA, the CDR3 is TGTGCCAGCAGTTTGACAGGGGGAACGGGCACTGAAGCTTTCTTT.

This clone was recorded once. The CDR3 region is CASSSGQGNREQFF. CDR3 in DNA: TGTGCCAGCAGCTCGGGACAGGGGAATCGGGAGCAGTTCTTC. The rearrangement uses TRBV5-4 and TRBJ2-1; 10 bases fit TRBD1. The CDR3 is made up of 14 amino acids. Per germline, CDR1 SGHNT and CDR2 YYREEE (reference sequence). Trimming took 3 bases from V and 10 from J; bases not matched to a gene: 7.

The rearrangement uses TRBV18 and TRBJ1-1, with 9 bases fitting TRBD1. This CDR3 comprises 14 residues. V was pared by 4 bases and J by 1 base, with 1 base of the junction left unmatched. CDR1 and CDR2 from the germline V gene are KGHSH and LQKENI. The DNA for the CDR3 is TGTGCCAGCTCACGGGGACAGGGGAACACTGAAGCTTTCTTT. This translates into CASSRGQGNTEAFF.

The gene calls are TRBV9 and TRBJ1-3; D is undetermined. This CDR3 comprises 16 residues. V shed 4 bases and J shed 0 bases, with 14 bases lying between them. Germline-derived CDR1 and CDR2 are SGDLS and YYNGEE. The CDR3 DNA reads TGTGCCAGCAGCCCTTCGACACCAAACTCTGGAAACACCATATATTTT. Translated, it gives CASSPSTPNSGNTIYF. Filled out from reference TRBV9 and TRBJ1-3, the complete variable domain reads DSGVTQTPKHLITATGQRVTLRCSPRSGDLSVYWYQQSLDQGLQFLIQYYNGEERAKGNILERFSAQQFPDLHSELNLSSLELGDSALYFCASSPSTPNSGNTIYFGEGSWLTVV.

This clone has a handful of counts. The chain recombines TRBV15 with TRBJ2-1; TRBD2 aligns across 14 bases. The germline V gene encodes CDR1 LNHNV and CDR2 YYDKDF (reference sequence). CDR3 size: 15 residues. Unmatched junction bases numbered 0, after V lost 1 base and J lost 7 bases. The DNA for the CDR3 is TGTGCCACCAGCAGAGGGACTAGCGGGAGGAATGAGCAGTTCTTC. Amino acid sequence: CATSRGTSGRNEQFF.

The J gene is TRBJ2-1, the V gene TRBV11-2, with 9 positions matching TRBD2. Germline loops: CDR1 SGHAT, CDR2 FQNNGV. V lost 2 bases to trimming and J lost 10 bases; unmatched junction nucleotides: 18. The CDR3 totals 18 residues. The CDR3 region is CASSLQDSGRGVRGEQFF. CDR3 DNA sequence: TGTGCCAGCAGCTTACAGGATAGCGGGAGAGGTGTCAGAGGGGAGCAGTTCTTC.

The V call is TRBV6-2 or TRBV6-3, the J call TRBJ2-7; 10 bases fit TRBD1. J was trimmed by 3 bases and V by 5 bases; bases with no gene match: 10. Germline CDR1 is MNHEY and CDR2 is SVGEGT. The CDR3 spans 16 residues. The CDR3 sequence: CASSHPGQGNFYEQYF. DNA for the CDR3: TGTGCCAGCAGTCATCCGGGACAGGGGAATTTCTACGAGCAGTACTTC.

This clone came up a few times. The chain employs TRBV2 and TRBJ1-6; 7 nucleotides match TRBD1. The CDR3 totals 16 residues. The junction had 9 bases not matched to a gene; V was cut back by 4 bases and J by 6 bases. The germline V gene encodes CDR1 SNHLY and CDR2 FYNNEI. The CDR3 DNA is TGTGCCAGCAGTGCCCAGGGGACAGCAGCTAATTCACCCCTCCACTTT. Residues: CASSAQGTAANSPLHF.

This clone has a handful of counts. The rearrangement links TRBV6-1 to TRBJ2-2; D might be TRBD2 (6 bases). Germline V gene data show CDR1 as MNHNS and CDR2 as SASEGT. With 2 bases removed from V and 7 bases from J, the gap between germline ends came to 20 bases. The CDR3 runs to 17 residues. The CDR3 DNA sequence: TGTGCCAGCAGTGAACCGTTGAGCGGGCCGAGGGACGGGGAGCTGTTTTTT. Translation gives CASSEPLSGPRDGELFF.

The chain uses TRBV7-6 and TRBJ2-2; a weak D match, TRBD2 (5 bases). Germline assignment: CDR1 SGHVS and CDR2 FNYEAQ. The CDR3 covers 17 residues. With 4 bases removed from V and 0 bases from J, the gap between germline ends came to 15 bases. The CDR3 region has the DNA TGTGCCAGCAGCTCAACCCGAGGGCCCACGAACACCGGGGAGCTGTTTTTT. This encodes CASSSTRGPTNTGELFF.

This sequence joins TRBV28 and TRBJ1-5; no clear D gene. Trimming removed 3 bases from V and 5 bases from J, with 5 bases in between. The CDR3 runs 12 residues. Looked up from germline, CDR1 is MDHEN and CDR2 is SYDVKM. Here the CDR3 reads CASSFEDQPQHF. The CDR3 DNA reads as TGTGCCAGCAGTTTTGAGGATCAGCCCCAGCATTTT.

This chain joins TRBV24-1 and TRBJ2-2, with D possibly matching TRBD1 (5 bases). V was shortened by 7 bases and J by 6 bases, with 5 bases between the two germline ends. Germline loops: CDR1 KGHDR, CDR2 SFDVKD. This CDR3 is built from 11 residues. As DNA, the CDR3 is TGTGCCACCAGAGGGGCCGGGGAGCTGTTTTTT. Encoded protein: CATRGAGELFF.

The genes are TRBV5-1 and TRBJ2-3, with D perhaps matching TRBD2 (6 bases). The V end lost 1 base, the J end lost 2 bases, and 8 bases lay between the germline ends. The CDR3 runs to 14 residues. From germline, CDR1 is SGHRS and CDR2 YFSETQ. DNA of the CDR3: TGCGCCAGCAGCTTGAGGGACTCCACAGATACGCAGTATTTT. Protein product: CASSLRDSTDTQYF.

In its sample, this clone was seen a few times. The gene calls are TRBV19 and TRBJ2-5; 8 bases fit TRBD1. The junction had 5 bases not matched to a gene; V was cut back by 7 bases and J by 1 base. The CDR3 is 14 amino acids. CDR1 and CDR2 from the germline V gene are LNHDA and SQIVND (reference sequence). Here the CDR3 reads CASTGTGVQETQYF. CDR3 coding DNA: TGTGCCAGTACCGGGACAGGTGTCCAAGAGACCCAGTACTTC.

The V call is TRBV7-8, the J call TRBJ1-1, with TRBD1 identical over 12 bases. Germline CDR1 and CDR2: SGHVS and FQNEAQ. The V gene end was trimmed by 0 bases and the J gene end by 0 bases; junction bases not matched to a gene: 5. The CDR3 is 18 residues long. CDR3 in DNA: TGTGCCAGCAGCTTAGCGGGGGGACAGGGGGCCATGAACACTGAAGCTTTCTTT. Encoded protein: CASSLAGGQGAMNTEAFF.

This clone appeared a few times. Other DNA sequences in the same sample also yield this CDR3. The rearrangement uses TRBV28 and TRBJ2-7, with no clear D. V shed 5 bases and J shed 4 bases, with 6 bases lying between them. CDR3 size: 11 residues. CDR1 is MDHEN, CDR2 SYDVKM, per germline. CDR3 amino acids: CASSSTYEQYF. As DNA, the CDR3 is TGTGCCAGCAGTAGCACTTACGAGCAGTACTTC. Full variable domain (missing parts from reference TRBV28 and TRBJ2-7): DVKVTQSSRYLVKRTGEKVFLECVQDMDHENMFWYRQDPGLGLRLIYFSYDVKMKEKGDIPEGYSVSREKKERFSLILESASTNQTSMYLCASSSTYEQYFGPGTRLTVT.

CDR3 loop: CASSADQGTSSYEQYF. CDR3 bases: TGCGCCAGCAGCGCCGACCAGGGAACGAGCTCCTACGAGCAGTACTTC. V is TRBV5-1 and J is TRBJ2-7, with D possibly matching TRBD1 (5 bases). V lost 4 bases and J 0 bases, leaving 17 bases between the germline ends. CDR3 length equals 16 residues. Germline loops: CDR1 SGHRS, CDR2 YFSETQ.

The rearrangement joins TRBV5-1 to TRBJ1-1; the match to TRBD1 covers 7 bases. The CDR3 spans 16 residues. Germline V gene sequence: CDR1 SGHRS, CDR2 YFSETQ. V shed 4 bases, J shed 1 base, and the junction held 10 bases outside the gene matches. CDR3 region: CASSRQGGATNTEAFF. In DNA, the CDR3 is TGCGCCAGCAGCCGCCAGGGGGGAGCAACGAACACTGAAGCTTTCTTT. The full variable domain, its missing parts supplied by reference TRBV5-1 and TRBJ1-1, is KAGVTQTPRYLIKTRGQQVTLSCSPISGHRSVSWYQQTPGQGLQFLFEYFSETQRNKGNFPGRFSGRQFSNSRSEMNVSTLELGDSALYLCASSRQGGATNTEAFFGQGTRLTVV.

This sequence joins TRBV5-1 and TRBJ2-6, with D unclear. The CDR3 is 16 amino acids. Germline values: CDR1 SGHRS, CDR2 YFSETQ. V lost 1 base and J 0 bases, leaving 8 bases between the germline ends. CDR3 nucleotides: TGCGCCAGCAGCTTGTCCTTGCGCTCTGGGGCCAACGTCCTGACTTTC. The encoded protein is CASSLSLRSGANVLTF.

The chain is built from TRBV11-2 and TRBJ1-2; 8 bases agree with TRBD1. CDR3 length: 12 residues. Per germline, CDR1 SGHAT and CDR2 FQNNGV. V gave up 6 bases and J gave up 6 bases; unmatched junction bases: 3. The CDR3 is CASRRQGNGYTF. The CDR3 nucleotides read TGTGCCAGCAGACGACAGGGGAATGGCTACACCTTC.

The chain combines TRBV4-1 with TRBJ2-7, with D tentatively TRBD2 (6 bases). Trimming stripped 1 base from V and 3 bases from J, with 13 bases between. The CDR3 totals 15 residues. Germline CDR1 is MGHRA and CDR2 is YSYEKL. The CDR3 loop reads CASSQVSGTRYEQYF. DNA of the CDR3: TGCGCCAGCAGCCAAGTTTCAGGGACTCGCTACGAGCAGTACTTC.

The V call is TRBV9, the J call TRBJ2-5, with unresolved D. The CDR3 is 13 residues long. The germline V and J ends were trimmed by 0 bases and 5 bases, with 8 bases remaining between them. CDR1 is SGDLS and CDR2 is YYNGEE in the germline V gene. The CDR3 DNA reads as TGTGCCAGCAGCGTAGGCCTGAGGGAGACCCAGTACTTC. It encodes CASSVGLRETQYF.

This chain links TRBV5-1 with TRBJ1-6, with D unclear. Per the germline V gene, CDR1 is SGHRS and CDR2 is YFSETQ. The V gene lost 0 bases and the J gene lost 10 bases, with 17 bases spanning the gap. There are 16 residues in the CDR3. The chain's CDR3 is CASSLDSVDVRSPLHF. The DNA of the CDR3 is TGCGCCAGCAGCTTGGACTCGGTCGATGTAAGATCACCCCTCCACTTT.

CDR3: CASSRGPRGTSQETQYF. The DNA of the CDR3 is TGTGCCAGTAGTAGAGGGCCCCGGGGGACCTCCCAAGAGACCCAGTACTTC. The chain combines TRBV19 with TRBJ2-5; TRBD2 is a possible D gene (6 bases). V lost 4 bases and J lost 1, with 19 bases in between. From germline, CDR1 is LNHDA and CDR2 SQIVND (reference sequence). The CDR3 contains 17 residues.

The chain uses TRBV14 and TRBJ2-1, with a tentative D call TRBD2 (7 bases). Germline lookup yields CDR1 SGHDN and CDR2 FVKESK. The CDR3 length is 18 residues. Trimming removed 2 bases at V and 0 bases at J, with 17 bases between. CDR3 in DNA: TGTGCCAGCAGCCAAATGAGGATGCGGGGGCGCTCCTACAATGAGCAGTTCTTC. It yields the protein CASSQMRMRGRSYNEQFF.

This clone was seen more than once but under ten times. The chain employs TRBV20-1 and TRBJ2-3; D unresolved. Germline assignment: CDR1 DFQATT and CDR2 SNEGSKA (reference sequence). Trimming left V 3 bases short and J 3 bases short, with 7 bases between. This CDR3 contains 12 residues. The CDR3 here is CSASQKTDTQYF. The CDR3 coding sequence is TGCAGTGCTAGTCAGAAGACAGATACGCAGTATTTT.

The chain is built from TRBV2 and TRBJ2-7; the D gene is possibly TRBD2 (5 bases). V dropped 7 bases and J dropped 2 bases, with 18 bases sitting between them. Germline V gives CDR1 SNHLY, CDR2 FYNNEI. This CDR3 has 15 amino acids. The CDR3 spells CASTTTRREPYEQYF. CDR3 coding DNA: TGTGCCAGCACCACGACACGACGGGAACCCTACGAGCAGTACTTC.

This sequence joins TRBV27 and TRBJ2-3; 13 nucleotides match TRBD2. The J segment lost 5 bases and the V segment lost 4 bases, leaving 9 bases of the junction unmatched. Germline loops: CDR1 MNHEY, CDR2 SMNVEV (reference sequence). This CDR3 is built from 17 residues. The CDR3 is CASSSHTSGGGIDTQYF. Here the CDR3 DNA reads TGTGCCAGCAGTTCCCACACTAGCGGGGGGGGGATAGATACGCAGTATTTT.